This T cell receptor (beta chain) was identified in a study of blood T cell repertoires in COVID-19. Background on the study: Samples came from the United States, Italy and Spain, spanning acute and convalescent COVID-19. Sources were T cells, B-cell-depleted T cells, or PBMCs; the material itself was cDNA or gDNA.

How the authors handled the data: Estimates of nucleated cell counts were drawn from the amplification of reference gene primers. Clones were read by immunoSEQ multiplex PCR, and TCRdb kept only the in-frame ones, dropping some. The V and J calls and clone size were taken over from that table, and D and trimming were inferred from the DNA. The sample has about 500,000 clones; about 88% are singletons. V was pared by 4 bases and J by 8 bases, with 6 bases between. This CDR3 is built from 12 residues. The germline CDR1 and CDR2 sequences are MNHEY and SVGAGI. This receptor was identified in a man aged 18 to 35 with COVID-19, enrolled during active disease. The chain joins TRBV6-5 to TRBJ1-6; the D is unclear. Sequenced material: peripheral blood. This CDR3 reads CASSFPDSPLHF. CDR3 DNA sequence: TGTGCCAGCAGTTTTCCTGATTCACCCCTCCACTTT.